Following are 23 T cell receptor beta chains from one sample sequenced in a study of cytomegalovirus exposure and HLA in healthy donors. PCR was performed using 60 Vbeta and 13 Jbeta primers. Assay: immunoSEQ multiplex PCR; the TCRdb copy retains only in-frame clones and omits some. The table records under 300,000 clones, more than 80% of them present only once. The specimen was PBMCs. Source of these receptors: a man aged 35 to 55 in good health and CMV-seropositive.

CDR3 bases: TGTGCCAGCAGCCCGCGGATCCGGGGACAGGGGGTTAATGGCTACACCTTC. It translates to CASSPRIRGQGVNGYTF. The chain couples TRBV7-2 to TRBJ1-2; the match to TRBD1 covers 11 bases. The CDR3 has 17 residues. Germline V CDR1 and CDR2: SGHTA, FQGNSA. The trim removed 5 bases at V and 6 bases at J, leaving 14 bases unmatched.

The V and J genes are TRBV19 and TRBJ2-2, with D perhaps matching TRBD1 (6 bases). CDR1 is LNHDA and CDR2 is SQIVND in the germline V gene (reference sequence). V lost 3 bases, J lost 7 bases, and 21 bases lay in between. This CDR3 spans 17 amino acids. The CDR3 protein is CASSIPRGMFKFGELFF. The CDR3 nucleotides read TGTGCCAGTAGTATCCCCAGGGGAATGTTCAAGTTCGGGGAGCTGTTTTTT.

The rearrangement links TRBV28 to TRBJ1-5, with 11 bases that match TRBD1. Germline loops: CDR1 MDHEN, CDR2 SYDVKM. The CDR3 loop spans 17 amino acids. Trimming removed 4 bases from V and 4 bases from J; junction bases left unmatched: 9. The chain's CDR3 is CASSSLGTGGGNQPQHF. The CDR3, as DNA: TGTGCCAGCAGTTCATTGGGGACAGGGGGAGGGAATCAGCCCCAGCATTTT.

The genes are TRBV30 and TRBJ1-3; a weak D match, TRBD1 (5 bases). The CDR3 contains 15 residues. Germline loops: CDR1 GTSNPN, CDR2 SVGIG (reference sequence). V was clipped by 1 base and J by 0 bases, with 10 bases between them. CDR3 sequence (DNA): TGTGCCTGGAGTGGACAGCCTATCTCTGGAAACACCATATATTTT. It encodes CAWSGQPISGNTIYF.

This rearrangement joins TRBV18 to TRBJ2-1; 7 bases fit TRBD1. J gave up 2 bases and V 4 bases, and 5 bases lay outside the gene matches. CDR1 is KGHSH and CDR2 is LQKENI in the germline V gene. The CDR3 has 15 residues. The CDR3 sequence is CASSLGQGAYNEQFF. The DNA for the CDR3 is TGTGCCAGCTCACTTGGGCAGGGGGCCTACAATGAGCAGTTCTTC. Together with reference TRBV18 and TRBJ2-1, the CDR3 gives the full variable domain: NAGVMQNPRHLVRRRGQEARLRCSPMKGHSHVYWYRQLPEEGLKFMVYLQKENIIDESGMPKERFSAEFPKEGPSILRIQQVVRGDSAAYFCASSLGQGAYNEQFFGPGTRLTVL.

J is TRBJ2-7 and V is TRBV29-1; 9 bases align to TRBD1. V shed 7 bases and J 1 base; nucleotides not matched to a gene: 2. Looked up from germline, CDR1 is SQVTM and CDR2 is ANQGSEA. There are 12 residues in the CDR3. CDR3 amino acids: CSAGQGSYEQYF. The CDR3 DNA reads TGCAGCGCTGGACAGGGGTCCTACGAGCAGTACTTC.

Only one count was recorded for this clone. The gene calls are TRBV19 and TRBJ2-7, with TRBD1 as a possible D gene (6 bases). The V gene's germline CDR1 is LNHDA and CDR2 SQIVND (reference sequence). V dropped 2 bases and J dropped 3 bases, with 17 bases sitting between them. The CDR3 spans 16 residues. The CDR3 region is CASSITAGAENYEQYF. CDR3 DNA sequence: TGTGCCAGTAGTATAACGGCAGGGGCCGAAAACTACGAGCAGTACTTC.

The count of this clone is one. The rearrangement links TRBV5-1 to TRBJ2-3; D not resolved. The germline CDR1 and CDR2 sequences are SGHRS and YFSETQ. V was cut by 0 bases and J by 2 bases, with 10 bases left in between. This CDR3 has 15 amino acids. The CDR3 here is CASSLDGRTTDTQYF. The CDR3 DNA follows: TGCGCCAGCAGCTTGGATGGGCGCACCACAGATACGCAGTATTTT.

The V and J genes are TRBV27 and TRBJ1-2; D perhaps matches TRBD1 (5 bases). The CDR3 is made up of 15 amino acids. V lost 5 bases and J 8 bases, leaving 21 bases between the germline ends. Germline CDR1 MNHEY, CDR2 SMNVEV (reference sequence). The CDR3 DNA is TGTGCCAGCAGTCGGGTCGGGGGGGAGCAGAGGGGCTACACCTTC. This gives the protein CASSRVGGEQRGYTF.

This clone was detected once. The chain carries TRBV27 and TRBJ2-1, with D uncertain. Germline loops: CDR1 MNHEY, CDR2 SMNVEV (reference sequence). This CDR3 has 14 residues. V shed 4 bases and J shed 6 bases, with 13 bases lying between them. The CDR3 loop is CASSWLGDFNEQFF. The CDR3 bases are TGTGCCAGCAGTTGGTTAGGCGACTTCAATGAGCAGTTCTTC.

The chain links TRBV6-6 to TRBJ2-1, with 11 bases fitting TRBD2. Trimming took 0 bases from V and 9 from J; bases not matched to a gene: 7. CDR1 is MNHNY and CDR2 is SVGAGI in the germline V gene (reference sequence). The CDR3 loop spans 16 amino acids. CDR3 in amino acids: CASSYSNLAGGGEQFF. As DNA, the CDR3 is TGTGCCAGCAGTTACTCGAATCTAGCGGGAGGTGGTGAGCAGTTCTTC.

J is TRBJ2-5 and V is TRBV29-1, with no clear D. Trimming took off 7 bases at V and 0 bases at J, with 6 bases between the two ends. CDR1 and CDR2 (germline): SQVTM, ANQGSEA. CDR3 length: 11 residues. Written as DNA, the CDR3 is TGCAGCGCCCAGGACCAAGAGACCCAGTACTTC. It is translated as CSAQDQETQYF.

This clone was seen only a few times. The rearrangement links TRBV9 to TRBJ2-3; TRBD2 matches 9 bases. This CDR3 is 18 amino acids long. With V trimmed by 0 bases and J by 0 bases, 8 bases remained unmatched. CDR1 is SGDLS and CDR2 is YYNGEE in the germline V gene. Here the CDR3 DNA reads TGTGCCAGCAGCGTAGCGAGTAGCGGGGGTGCTAGCACAGATACGCAGTATTTT. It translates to CASSVASSGGASTDTQYF.

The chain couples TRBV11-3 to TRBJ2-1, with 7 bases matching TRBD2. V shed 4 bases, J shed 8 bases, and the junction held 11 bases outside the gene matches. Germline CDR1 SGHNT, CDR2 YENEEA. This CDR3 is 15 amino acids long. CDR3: CASSSRDGRGDEQFF. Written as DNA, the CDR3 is TGTGCCAGCAGCTCACGGGACGGCCGGGGGGATGAGCAGTTCTTC.

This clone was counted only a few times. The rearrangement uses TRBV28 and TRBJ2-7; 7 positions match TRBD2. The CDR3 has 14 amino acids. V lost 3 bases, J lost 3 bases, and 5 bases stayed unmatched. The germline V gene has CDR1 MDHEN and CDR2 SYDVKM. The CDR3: CASSLAGVNYEQYF. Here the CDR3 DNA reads TGTGCCAGCAGTTTGGCGGGGGTAAACTACGAGCAGTACTTC.

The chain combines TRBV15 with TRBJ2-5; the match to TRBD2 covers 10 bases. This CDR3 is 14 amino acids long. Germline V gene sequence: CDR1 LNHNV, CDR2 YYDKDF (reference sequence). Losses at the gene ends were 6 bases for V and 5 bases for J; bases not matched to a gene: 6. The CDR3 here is CATSKREGLETQYF. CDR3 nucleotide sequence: TGTGCCACCAGTAAGCGGGAGGGCCTCGAGACCCAGTACTTC. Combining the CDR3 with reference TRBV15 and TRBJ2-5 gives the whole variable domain DAMVIQNPRYQVTQFGKPVTLSCSQTLNHNVMYWYQQKSSQAPKLLFHYYDKDFNNEADTPDNFQSRRPNTSFCFLDIRSPGLGDTAMYLCATSKREGLETQYFGPGTRLLVL.

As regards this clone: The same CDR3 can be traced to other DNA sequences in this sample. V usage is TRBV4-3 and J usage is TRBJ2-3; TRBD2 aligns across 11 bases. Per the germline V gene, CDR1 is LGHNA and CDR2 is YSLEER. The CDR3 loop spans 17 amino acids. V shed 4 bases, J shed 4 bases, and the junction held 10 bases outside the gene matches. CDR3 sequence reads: CASSRGLAGSNADTQYF. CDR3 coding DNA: TGCGCCAGCAGCCGCGGACTAGCGGGCTCTAACGCAGATACGCAGTATTTT.

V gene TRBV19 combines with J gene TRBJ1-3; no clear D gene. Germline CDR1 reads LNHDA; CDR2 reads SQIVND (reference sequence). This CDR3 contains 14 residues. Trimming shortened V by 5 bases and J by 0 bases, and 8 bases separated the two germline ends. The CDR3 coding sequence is TGTGCCAGTAGTTTCGGGGTCTCTGGAAACACCATATATTTT. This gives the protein CASSFGVSGNTIYF. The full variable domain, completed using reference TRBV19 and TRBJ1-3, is DGGITQSPKYLFRKEGQNVTLSCEQNLNHDAMYWYRQDPGQGLRLIYYSQIVNDFQKGDIAEGYSVSREKKESFPLTVTSAQKNPTAFYLCASSFGVSGNTIYFGEGSWLTVV.

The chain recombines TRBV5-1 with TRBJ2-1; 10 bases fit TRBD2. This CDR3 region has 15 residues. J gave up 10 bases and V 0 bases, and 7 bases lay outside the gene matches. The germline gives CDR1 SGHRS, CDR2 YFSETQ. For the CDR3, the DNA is TGCGCCAGCAGCTTGGATGGGGCTAGCGGGAGAGAGCAGTTCTTC. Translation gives CASSLDGASGREQFF.

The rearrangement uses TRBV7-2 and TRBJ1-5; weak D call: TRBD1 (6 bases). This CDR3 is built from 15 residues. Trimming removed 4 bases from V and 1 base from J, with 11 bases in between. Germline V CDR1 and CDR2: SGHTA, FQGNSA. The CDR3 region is CASSSTGLSNQPQHF. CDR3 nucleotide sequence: TGTGCCAGCAGCTCTACAGGGTTAAGCAATCAGCCCCAGCATTTT.

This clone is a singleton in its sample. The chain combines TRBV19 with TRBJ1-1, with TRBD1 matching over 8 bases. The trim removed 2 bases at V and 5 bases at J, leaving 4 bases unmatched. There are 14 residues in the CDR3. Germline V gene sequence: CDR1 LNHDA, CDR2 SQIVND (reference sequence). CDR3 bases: TGTGCCAGTAGTATAACACAGGGGGGAACTGAAGCTTTCTTT. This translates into CASSITQGGTEAFF.

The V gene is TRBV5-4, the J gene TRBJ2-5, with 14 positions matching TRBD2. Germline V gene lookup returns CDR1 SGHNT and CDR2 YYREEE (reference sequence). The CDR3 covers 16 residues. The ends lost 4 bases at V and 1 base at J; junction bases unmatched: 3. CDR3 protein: CASSIGTSGGQETQYF. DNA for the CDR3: TGTGCCAGCAGCATTGGGACTAGCGGGGGCCAAGAGACCCAGTACTTC.

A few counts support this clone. CDR3 DNA: TGTGCCAGCAGCTTGGGCCAGTCCTACGAGCAGTACTTC. This codes for CASSLGQSYEQYF. This chain links TRBV5-5 with TRBJ2-7; D unclear. Germline V lookup: CDR1 SGHKS, CDR2 YYEKEE (reference sequence). The CDR3 extends over 13 amino acids. Trimming shortened V by 0 bases and J by 1 base, and 5 bases separated the two germline ends.